This T cell receptor beta chain comes out of a study of blood T cell repertoires in COVID-19. Overall study context: Sites across the United States, Italy and Spain contributed samples from acute and convalescent COVID-19. In each case, the material was cDNA or gDNA derived from T cells, B-cell-depleted T cells, or PBMCs.

The Seattle patients joined while their infection was active and were tracked longitudinally afterward. The CDR3 spans 17 residues. Original data processing: Nucleated cell counts were estimated from reference gene primer amplification. The data were produced by immunoSEQ multiplex PCR, yet TCRdb's version contains in-frame clones alone and is incomplete. D and trimming were read from the DNA, whereas the V and J calls and clone size are those reported in that table. The table includes 200,000 to 250,000 clones, about nine tenths detected once. The clonotype originates from a man aged 45 to 65 with COVID-19, enrolled during active disease. V usage is TRBV21-1 and J usage is TRBJ1-4; TRBD1, the table's D call, was not compared with the DNA. TRBV21-1 is tagged as a pseudogene. Sequencing input: peripheral blood. CDR3 sequence reads: CASRIQGSFGYDEKLFF. Here the CDR3 DNA reads TGTGCCAGCAGGATCCAGGGTAGCTTCGGATACGATGAAAAACTGTTTTTT.